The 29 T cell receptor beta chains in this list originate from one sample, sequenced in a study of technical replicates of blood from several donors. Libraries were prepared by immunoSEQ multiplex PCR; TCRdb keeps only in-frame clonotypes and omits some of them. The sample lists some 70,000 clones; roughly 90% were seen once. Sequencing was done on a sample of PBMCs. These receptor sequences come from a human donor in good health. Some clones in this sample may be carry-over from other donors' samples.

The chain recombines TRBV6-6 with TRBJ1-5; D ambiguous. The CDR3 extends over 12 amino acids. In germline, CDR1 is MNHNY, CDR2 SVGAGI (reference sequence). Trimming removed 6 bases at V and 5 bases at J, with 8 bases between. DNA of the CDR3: TGTGCCAGCAGGAGGGCCGATCAGCCCCAGCATTTT. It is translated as CASRRADQPQHF.

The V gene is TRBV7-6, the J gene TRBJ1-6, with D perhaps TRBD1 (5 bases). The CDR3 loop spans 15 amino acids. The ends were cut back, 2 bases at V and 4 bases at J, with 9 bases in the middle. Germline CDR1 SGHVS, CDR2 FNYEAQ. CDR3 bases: TGTGCCAGCAGCTTACAGGGCGCGTATAATTCACCCCTCCACTTT. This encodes CASSLQGAYNSPLHF.

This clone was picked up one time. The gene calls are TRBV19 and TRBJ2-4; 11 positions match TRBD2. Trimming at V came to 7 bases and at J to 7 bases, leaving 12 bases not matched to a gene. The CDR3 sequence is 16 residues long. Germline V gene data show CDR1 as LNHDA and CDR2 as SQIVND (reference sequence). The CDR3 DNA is TGTGCCAGTACCACTCCCGTGACTAGCGGGAAGAACATTCAGTACTTC. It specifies CASTTPVTSGKNIQYF. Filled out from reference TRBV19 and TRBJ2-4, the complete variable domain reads DGGITQSPKYLFRKEGQNVTLSCEQNLNHDAMYWYRQDPGQGLRLIYYSQIVNDFQKGDIAEGYSVSREKKESFPLTVTSAQKNPTAFYLCASTTPVTSGKNIQYFGAGTRLSVL.

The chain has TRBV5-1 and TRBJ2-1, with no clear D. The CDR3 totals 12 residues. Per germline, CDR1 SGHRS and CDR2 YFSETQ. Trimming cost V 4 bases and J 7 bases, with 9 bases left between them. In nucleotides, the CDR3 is TGCGCCAGCAGCCCGCCGAGTAATGAGCAGTTCTTC. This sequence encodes CASSPPSNEQFF.

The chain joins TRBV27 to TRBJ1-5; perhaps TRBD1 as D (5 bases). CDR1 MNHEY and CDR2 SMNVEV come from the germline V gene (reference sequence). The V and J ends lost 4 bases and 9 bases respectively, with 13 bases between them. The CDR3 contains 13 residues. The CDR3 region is CASSSQGRWPQHF. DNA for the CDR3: TGTGCCAGCAGTTCCCAGGGCCGGTGGCCCCAGCATTTT.

CDR3 nucleotides: TGTGCCAGCAGCGCAGTGGTGATGAATAATTCACCCCTCCACTTT. This gives the protein CASSAVVMNNSPLHF. The V gene is TRBV7-2, the J gene TRBJ1-6; D remains unclear. Trimming stripped 5 bases from V and 5 bases from J, with 13 bases between. This CDR3 is 15 amino acids long. CDR1 is SGHTA, CDR2 FQGNSA, per germline.

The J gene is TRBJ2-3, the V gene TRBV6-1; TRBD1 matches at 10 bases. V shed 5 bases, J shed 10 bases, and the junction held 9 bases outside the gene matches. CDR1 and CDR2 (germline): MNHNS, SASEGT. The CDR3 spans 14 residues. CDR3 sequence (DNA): TGTGCCAGCAGTTCTCCGGGACAGGGGAAATCGCAGTATTTT. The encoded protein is CASSSPGQGKSQYF.

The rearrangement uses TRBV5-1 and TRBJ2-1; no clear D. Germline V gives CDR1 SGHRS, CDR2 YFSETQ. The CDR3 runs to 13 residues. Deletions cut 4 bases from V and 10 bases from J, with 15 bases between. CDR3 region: CASSPDSFGEQFF. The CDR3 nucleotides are TGCGCCAGCAGCCCCGACTCGTTCGGGGAGCAGTTCTTC.

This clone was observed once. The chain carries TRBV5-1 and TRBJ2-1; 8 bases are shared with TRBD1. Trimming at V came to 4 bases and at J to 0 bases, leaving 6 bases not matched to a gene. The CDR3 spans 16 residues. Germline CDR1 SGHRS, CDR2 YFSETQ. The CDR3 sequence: CASSVDRGASYNEQFF. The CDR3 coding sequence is TGCGCCAGCAGCGTTGACAGGGGCGCCTCCTACAATGAGCAGTTCTTC.

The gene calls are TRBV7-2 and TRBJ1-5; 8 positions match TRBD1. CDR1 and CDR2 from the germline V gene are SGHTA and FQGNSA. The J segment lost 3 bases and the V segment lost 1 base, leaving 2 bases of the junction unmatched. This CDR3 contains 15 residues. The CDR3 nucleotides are TGTGCCAGCAGCTTAGGACAGGGGTTCAATCAGCCCCAGCATTTT. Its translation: CASSLGQGFNQPQHF.

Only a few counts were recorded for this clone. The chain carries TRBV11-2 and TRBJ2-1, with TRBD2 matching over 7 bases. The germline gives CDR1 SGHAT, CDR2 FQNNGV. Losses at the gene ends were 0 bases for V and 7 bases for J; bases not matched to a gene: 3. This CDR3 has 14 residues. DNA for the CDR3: TGTGCCAGCAGCTTAGACATACTAGCGAATGAGCAGTTCTTC. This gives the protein CASSLDILANEQFF.

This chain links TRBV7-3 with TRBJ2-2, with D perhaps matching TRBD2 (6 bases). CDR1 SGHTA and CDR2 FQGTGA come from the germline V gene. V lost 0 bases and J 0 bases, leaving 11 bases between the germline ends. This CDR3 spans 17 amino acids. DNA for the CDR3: TGTGCCAGCAGCTTAACCGTCTGGGGGGCGAACACCGGGGAGCTGTTTTTT. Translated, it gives CASSLTVWGANTGELFF.

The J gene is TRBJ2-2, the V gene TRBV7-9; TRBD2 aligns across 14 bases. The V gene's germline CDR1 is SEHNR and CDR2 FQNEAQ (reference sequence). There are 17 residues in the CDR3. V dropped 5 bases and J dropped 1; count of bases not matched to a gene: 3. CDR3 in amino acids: CASSRTSGGLNTGELFF. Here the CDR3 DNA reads TGTGCCAGCAGCAGGACTAGCGGGGGGCTGAACACCGGGGAGCTGTTTTTT. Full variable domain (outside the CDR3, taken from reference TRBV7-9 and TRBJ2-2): DTGVSQNPRHKITKRGQNVTFRCDPISEHNRLYWYRQTLGQGPEFLTYFQNEAQLEKSRLLSDRFSAERPKGSFSTLEIQRTEQGDSAMYLCASSRTSGGLNTGELFFGEGSRLTVL.

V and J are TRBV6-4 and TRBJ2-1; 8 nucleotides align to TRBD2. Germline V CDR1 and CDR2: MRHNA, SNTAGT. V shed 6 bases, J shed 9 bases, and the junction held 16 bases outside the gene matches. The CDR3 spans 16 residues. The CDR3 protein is CASSPKYQRGKVEQFF. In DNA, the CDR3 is TGTGCCAGCAGCCCCAAATATCAGCGGGGGAAGGTTGAGCAGTTCTTC.

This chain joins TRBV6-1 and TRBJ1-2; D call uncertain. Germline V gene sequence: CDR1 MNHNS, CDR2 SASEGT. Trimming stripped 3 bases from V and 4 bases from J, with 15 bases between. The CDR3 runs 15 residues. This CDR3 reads CASSEAGRGSYGYTF. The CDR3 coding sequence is TGTGCCAGCAGTGAGGCGGGTCGGGGTAGCTATGGCTACACCTTC.

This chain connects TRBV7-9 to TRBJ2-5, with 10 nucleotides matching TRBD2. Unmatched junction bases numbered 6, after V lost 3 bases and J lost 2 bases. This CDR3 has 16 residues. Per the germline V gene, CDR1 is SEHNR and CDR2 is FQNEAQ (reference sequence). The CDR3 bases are TGTGCCAGCAGCTTCGGACGGACTAGCGGACAAGAGACCCAGTACTTC. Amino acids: CASSFGRTSGQETQYF.

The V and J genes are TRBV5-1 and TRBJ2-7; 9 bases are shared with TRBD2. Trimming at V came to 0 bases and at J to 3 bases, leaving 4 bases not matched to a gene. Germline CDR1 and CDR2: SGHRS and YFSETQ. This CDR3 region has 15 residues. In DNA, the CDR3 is TGCGCCAGCAGCTTGGCCCTAGCGGGGATCTACGAGCAGTACTTC. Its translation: CASSLALAGIYEQYF.

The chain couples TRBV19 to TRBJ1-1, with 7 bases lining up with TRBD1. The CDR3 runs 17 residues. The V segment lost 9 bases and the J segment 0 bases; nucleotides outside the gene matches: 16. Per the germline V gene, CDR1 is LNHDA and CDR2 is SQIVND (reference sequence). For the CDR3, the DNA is TGTGCCAGCCGCACTCGGGACAGATCAATCATGAACACTGAAGCTTTCTTT. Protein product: CASRTRDRSIMNTEAFF.

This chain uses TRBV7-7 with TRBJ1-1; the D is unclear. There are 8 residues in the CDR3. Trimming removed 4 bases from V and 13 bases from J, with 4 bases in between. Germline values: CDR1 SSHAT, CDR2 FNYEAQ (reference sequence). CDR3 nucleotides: TGTGCCAGCAGCTATCTTTTCTTT. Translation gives CASSYLFF.

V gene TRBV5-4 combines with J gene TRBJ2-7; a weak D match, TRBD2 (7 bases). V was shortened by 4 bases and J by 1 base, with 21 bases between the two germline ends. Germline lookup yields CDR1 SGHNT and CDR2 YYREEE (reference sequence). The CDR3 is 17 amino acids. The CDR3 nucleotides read TGTGCCAGCAGCCCTTTAGTTGAAGGGGGGGCGTCCTACGAGCAGTACTTC. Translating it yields CASSPLVEGGASYEQYF. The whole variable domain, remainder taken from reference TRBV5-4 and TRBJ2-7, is ETGVTQSPTHLIKTRGQQVTLRCSSQSGHNTVSWYQQALGQGPQFIFQYYREEENGRGNFPPRFSGLQFPNYSSELNVNALELDDSALYLCASSPLVEGGASYEQYFGPGTRLTVT.

The CDR3 region has the DNA TGTGCCAGCAGCTCACTAGCGGGTAGGATCACAGATACGCAGTATTTT. It is translated as CASSSLAGRITDTQYF. V is TRBV7-2 and J is TRBJ2-3; 9 bases map to TRBD2. Germline assignment: CDR1 SGHTA and CDR2 FQGNSA. The CDR3 is 16 residues long. V lost 4 bases to trimming and J lost 2 bases; unmatched junction nucleotides: 7.

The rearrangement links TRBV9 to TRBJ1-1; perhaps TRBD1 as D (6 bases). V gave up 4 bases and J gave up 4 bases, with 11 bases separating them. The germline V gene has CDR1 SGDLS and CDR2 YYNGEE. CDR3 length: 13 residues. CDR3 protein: CASSPDRSTEAFF. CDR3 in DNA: TGTGCCAGCAGCCCCGACAGGAGCACTGAAGCTTTCTTT.

CDR3 sequence (DNA): TGTGCCAGCAGCTTGGGGGGACAGAAACTACTCCACTATGGCTACACCTTC. This sequence encodes CASSLGGQKLLHYGYTF. The J gene is TRBJ1-2, the V gene TRBV7-9, with TRBD1 identical over 7 bases. CDR3 length: 17 residues. V gave up 3 bases and J gave up 3 bases; unmatched junction bases: 13. Germline V gives CDR1 SEHNR, CDR2 FQNEAQ (reference sequence).

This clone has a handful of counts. In nucleotides, the CDR3 is TGCGCCAGCAGCAAGGAAGCCGGGACTACTGGCGAGCAGTACTTC. Translation: CASSKEAGTTGEQYF. The chain links TRBV5-1 to TRBJ2-7; 7 bases agree with TRBD2. J was trimmed by 6 bases and V by 4 bases; bases with no gene match: 13. CDR1 and CDR2 (germline): SGHRS, YFSETQ. This CDR3 is 15 amino acids long.

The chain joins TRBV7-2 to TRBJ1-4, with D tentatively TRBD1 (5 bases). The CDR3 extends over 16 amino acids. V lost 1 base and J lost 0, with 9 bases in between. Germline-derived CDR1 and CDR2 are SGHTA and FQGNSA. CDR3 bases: TGTGCCAGCAGCTTAGTTTCGACAGCAACTAATGAAAAACTGTTTTTT. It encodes CASSLVSTATNEKLFF.

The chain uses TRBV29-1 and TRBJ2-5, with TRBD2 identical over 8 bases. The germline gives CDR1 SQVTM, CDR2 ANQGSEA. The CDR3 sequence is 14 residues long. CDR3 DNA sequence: TGCAGTTACAAGCGGGGGTCCCTTCAAGAGACCCAGTACTTC. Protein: CSYKRGSLQETQYF.

The CDR3 DNA is TGTGCCAGCAGGAGTAGCGCGGCGGGTGGCGAGCAGTACTTC. This translates into CASRSSAAGGEQYF. The chain recombines TRBV7-2 with TRBJ2-7, with a weak D call TRBD2 (5 bases). This CDR3 has 14 amino acids. Germline V CDR1 and CDR2: SGHTA, FQGNSA. V gave up 6 bases and J gave up 6 bases, with 18 bases separating them.

CDR3 loop: CASSLVAGGLGETQYF. The CDR3 DNA sequence: TGTGCCAGCAGCTTAGTAGCGGGAGGATTAGGAGAGACCCAGTACTTC. The genes are TRBV7-9 and TRBJ2-5, with TRBD2 matching over 10 bases. The CDR3 runs 16 residues. In germline, CDR1 is SEHNR, CDR2 FQNEAQ (reference sequence). V dropped 1 base and J dropped 4; count of bases not matched to a gene: 6. Filled out from reference TRBV7-9 and TRBJ2-5, the complete variable domain reads DTGVSQNPRHKITKRGQNVTFRCDPISEHNRLYWYRQTLGQGPEFLTYFQNEAQLEKSRLLSDRFSAERPKGSFSTLEIQRTEQGDSAMYLCASSLVAGGLGETQYFGPGTRLLVL.

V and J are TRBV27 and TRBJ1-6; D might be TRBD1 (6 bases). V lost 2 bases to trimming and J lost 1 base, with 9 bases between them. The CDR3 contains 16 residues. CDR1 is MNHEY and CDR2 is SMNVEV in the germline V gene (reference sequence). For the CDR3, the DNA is TGTGCCAGCAGTTTAACAGGGTTGTCCTATAATTCACCCCTCCACTTT. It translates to CASSLTGLSYNSPLHF.